Below are 27 T cell receptor beta chains sequenced from a single sample in a study of blood T cells in healthy people across ages. A sample-barcoded 5' primer and a J-beta primer mix were used in a second PCR of about 6 to 12 cycles. TCRdb fed the 5' RACE reads into MiXCR, producing one record per CDR3 protein. In the table there are approximately 1,000,000 distinct CDR3 sequences, under 45% of which are singletons. The sequenced sample consisted of blood. The origin of the receptors is a woman aged 55-70 years in good health.

There are a few counts of this clonotype. The J gene is TRBJ2-4, the V gene TRBV2; no definite D call. Germline-derived CDR1 and CDR2 are SNHLY and FYNNEI. The germline V and J ends were trimmed by 8 bases and 1 base, with 9 bases remaining between them. The CDR3 is 13 residues long. This CDR3 reads CASLGWAKNIQYF. DNA of the CDR3: TGTGCCAGCCTGGGTTGGGCCAAAAACATTCAGTACTTC.

The chain is built from TRBV21-1 and TRBJ1-1. TRBV21-1 is described as a pseudogene. The CDR3 is 17 residues long. The CDR3 DNA reads as TGTGCCAGCAGCAAATACGGCCCCGGTAGGTTGAACACTGAAGCTTTCTTT. Translated, it gives CASSKYGPGRLNTEAFF.

This clonotype was found once. The rearrangement joins TRBV19 to TRBJ1-1; D might be TRBD1 (6 bases). V lost 7 bases to trimming and J lost 7 bases, with 13 bases between them. The germline gives CDR1 LNHDA, CDR2 SQIVND (reference sequence). CDR3 size: 12 residues. The CDR3 region has the DNA TGTGCCAGTACCCCGGACAGATTTGAAGCTTTCTTT. Protein sequence: CASTPDRFEAFF.

This sequence joins TRBV7-2 and TRBJ1-1, with unresolved D. Germline values: CDR1 SGHTA, CDR2 FQGNSA. With 5 bases removed from V and 4 bases from J, the gap between germline ends came to 11 bases. The CDR3 length is 13 residues. In nucleotides, the CDR3 is TGTGCCAGCAGCATGTTGTCCCCCACTGAAGCTTTCTTT. Protein product: CASSMLSPTEAFF.

The chain uses TRBV11-2 and TRBJ2-3, with D perhaps TRBD1 (6 bases). The CDR3 is 15 amino acids. From germline, CDR1 is SGHAT and CDR2 FQNNGV. Between the trimmed V and J ends, which lost 2 bases and 4 bases, there was a span of 13 bases. In DNA, the CDR3 is TGTGCCAGCAGCTTAAGGAGCCAGGGGTCAGATACGCAGTATTTT. Residues: CASSLRSQGSDTQYF. Combining the CDR3 with reference TRBV11-2 and TRBJ2-3 gives the whole variable domain EAGVAQSPRYKIIEKRQSVAFWCNPISGHATLYWYQQILGQGPKLLIQFQNNGVVDDSQLPKDRFSAERLKGVDSTLKIQPAKLEDSAVYLCASSLRSQGSDTQYFGPGTRLTVL.

This clonotype was seen repeatedly, ten times or more. The rearrangement uses TRBV12-3 or TRBV12-4 and TRBJ2-1; D assignment may be TRBD1 or TRBD2 (6 bases each). V lost 2 bases to trimming and J lost 6 bases, with 20 bases between them. The CDR3 is made up of 17 amino acids. DNA of the CDR3: TGTGCCAGCAGTTTAAGGCAGGGGCGGACTATGGTCAATGAGCAGTTCTTC. Amino acid sequence: CASSLRQGRTMVNEQFF.

This chain uses TRBV14 with TRBJ2-1; no definite D call. This CDR3 is 13 amino acids long. Trimming cost V 3 bases and J 8 bases, with 11 bases left between them. From germline, CDR1 is SGHDN and CDR2 FVKESK. DNA for the CDR3: TGTGCCAGCAGCCAGGCCCTTCGATATGAGCAGTTCTTC. Translated: CASSQALRYEQFF. The full variable domain, rest sourced from reference TRBV14 and TRBJ2-1, is EAGVTQFPSHSVIEKGQTVTLRCDPISGHDNLYWYRRVMGKEIKFLLHFVKESKQDESGMPNNRFLAERTGGTYSTLKVQPAELEDSGVYFCASSQALRYEQFFGPGTRLTVL.

This chain uses TRBV7-9 with TRBJ2-1; 9 bases align to TRBD2. The CDR3 length is 15 residues. V shed 2 bases, J shed 12 bases, and the junction held 11 bases outside the gene matches. CDR1 and CDR2 (germline): SEHNR, FQNEAQ (reference sequence). The CDR3 sequence: CASSLRGALAGPQFF. The CDR3 DNA follows: TGTGCCAGCAGCTTAAGGGGTGCGCTAGCGGGACCGCAGTTCTTC.

J is TRBJ2-6 and V is TRBV5-1, with TRBD2 matching 7 bases. This CDR3 is built from 16 residues. From germline, CDR1 is SGHRS and CDR2 YFSETQ. V was pared by 4 bases and J by 4 bases, with 8 bases of the junction left unmatched. The CDR3 nucleotides are TGCGCCAGCAGCCACGGCGGGGGTACCGGGGCCAACGTCCTGACTTTC. Its translation: CASSHGGGTGANVLTF.

This chain joins TRBV6-1 and TRBJ2-5; 8 nucleotides match TRBD1. The V and J ends lost 7 bases and 5 bases, in that order; junction bases with no gene match: 18. Germline CDR1 MNHNS, CDR2 SASEGT. The length of the CDR3 is 17 residues. The CDR3 loop is CASKNFRGAGGRETQYF. CDR3 sequence (DNA): TGTGCCAGCAAGAACTTCCGGGGAGCAGGGGGCCGTGAGACCCAGTACTTC.

This clonotype was found many times. A much larger clone is a single base away; this may be a read error. The gene calls are TRBV29-1 and TRBJ2-5, with D possibly TRBD1 on 6 matching bases. V lost 7 bases and J 11 bases, leaving 20 bases between the germline ends. In germline, CDR1 is SQVTM, CDR2 ANQGSEA. The CDR3 covers 12 residues. The CDR3 reads CSGGTTNNEQYF. CDR3 nucleotides: TGCAGCGGTGGGACAACGAACAATGAGCAGTACTTC.

The chain has TRBV11-2 and TRBJ2-1; the D gene is possibly TRBD1 (5 bases). Deletions cut 3 bases from V and 2 bases from J, with 20 bases between. The CDR3 covers 18 residues. CDR1 and CDR2 from the germline V gene are SGHAT and FQNNGV. This CDR3 reads CASSFRHRLASAYNEQFF. The CDR3 DNA follows: TGTGCCAGCAGCTTTAGGCACAGGCTCGCATCCGCCTACAATGAGCAGTTCTTC. The complete variable domain, with remaining parts taken from reference TRBV11-2 and TRBJ2-1, reads EAGVAQSPRYKIIEKRQSVAFWCNPISGHATLYWYQQILGQGPKLLIQFQNNGVVDDSQLPKDRFSAERLKGVDSTLKIQPAKLEDSAVYLCASSFRHRLASAYNEQFFGPGTRLTVL.

This clonotype occurred once. J is TRBJ1-1 and V is TRBV4-1, with TRBD1 as a possible D gene (5 bases). The CDR3 runs 17 residues. Trimming took 3 bases from V and 1 from J, leaving 18 bases between them. Looked up from germline, CDR1 is MGHRA and CDR2 is YSYEKL. The CDR3 region is CASSHRSAFGGNTEAFF. The CDR3, as DNA: TGCGCCAGCAGCCATCGGAGCGCGTTCGGGGGGAACACTGAAGCTTTCTTT.

The chain carries TRBV6-6 and TRBJ1-2; D not resolved. The germline V and J ends were trimmed by 7 bases and 7 bases, with 10 bases remaining between them. The germline gives CDR1 MNHNY, CDR2 SVGAGI (reference sequence). CDR3 length: 11 amino acids. For the CDR3, the DNA is TGTGCCAGCACGCAAGGGAGTGGCTACACCTTC. It codes for CASTQGSGYTF.

This clonotype was detected a few times. V and J are TRBV20-1 and TRBJ2-1; unclear D gene. The CDR3 contains 18 residues. Trimming took 5 bases from V and 0 from J, leaving 23 bases between them. Germline V gene sequence: CDR1 DFQATT, CDR2 SNEGSKA (reference sequence). CDR3 residues: CSAGRQRFWRSSYNEQFF. The CDR3 nucleotides are TGCAGTGCTGGACGTCAACGGTTCTGGCGTAGCTCCTACAATGAGCAGTTCTTC.

The V and J genes are TRBV6-6 and TRBJ2-6; TRBD2 aligns across 9 bases. This CDR3 has 16 residues. With V trimmed by 6 bases and J by 2 bases, 5 bases remained unmatched. Germline V gene sequence: CDR1 MNHNY, CDR2 SVGAGI (reference sequence). The DNA of the CDR3 is TGTGCCAGCAGAGGCGGGAGGGCTACTGGGGCCAACGTCCTGACTTTC. Its protein product is CASRGGRATGANVLTF.

This clonotype showed up just a few times. The chain employs TRBV28 and TRBJ1-5, with a weak D call TRBD1 (6 bases). The CDR3 is 15 amino acids. Germline V gene lookup returns CDR1 MDHEN and CDR2 SYDVKM. V lost 7 bases to trimming and J lost 5 bases, with 18 bases between them. The CDR3 DNA follows: TGTGCCAGCATAAGGGGGGGCACCACTTATCAGCCCCAGCATTTT. It encodes CASIRGGTTYQPQHF.

The count of this clonotype is one. A much larger clone lies a single base off, so this may be a read error. The gene calls are TRBV11-2 and TRBJ2-1, with D possibly matching TRBD1 (6 bases). Germline V gene data show CDR1 as SGHAT and CDR2 as FQNNGV. The CDR3 loop spans 14 amino acids. The CDR3 DNA reads TGTGCCAACAGCAAGAAGACAGGTTACAATGAGCAGTTCTTC. Protein: CANSKKTGYNEQFF.

This clonotype came up once. J is TRBJ2-7 and V is TRBV29-1; perhaps D is TRBD1 or TRBD2 (5 bases each). Germline lookup yields CDR1 SQVTM and CDR2 ANQGSEA. The length of the CDR3 is 14 residues. The germline V and J ends were trimmed by 7 bases and 2 bases, with 18 bases remaining between them. The CDR3 DNA reads as TGCAGCGCCGGTATGGGGACCCTGACCTACGAGCAGTACTTC. Translation: CSAGMGTLTYEQYF.

The V and J genes are TRBV20-1 and TRBJ2-1; 8 bases align to TRBD2. This CDR3 comprises 13 residues. After removal of 0 bases from V and 9 bases from J, the junction contained 4 bases not matched to a gene. The germline V gene encodes CDR1 DFQATT and CDR2 SNEGSKA (reference sequence). CDR3: CSAREGLVVEQFF. The DNA of the CDR3 is TGCAGTGCTAGAGAGGGACTAGTTGTTGAGCAGTTCTTC.

The V and J genes are TRBV12-3 or TRBV12-4 and TRBJ1-1, with D maybe TRBD1 (5 bases). The CDR3 is 12 residues long. Trimming cost V 11 bases and J 5 bases, with 15 bases left between them. CDR3 nucleotide sequence: TGTGCCGGCACCATGGGGGATACTGAAGCTTTCTTT. It is translated as CAGTMGDTEAFF.

This chain joins TRBV3-1 and TRBJ1-1; D gene uncertain. The CDR3 extends over 13 amino acids. The ends were cut back, 3 bases at V and 5 bases at J, with 10 bases in the middle. Per the germline V gene, CDR1 is LGHDT and CDR2 is YNNKEL (reference sequence). CDR3 DNA: TGTGCCAGCAGCCAGGGAACCCGGACTGAAGCTTTCTTT. This codes for CASSQGTRTEAFF.

CDR3 DNA: TGTGCCATAGACGGGACAGGGGTTGGAAAGACCCAGTACTTC. This encodes CAIDGTGVGKTQYF. The chain joins TRBV6-1 to TRBJ2-7; TRBD1 matches 10 bases. The J call could be wrong; TRBJ2-5 is a better fit for the DNA end. The length of the CDR3 is 14 residues. Germline-derived CDR1 and CDR2 are MNHNS and SASEGT.

V is TRBV29-1 and J is TRBJ2-5; D could derive from TRBD1 or TRBD2 (6 bases each). Trimming removed 0 bases at V and 6 bases at J, with 14 bases between. Germline V gene data show CDR1 as SQVTM and CDR2 as ANQGSEA. This CDR3 region has 14 residues. This chain's CDR3 is CSVEDFQGRKTQYF. In DNA, the CDR3 is TGCAGCGTTGAAGACTTTCAGGGGAGGAAGACCCAGTACTTC.

Only a few counts were recorded for this clonotype. The chain is built from TRBV9 and TRBJ2-1, with D possibly TRBD1 on 6 matching bases. This CDR3 spans 15 amino acids. Germline values: CDR1 SGDLS, CDR2 YYNGEE. V lost 4 bases and J lost 3, with 14 bases in between. The CDR3 DNA reads TGTGCCAGCAGCCACCAGGGGTACAACTACAATGAGCAGTTCTTC. Its translation: CASSHQGYNYNEQFF.

This chain links TRBV7-2 with TRBJ2-1; D is unclear. Looked up from germline, CDR1 is SGHTA and CDR2 is FQGNSA. CDR3 length: 15 amino acids. The V end lost 5 bases, the J end lost 5 bases, and 16 bases lay between the germline ends. The CDR3 DNA follows: TGTGCCAGCAGCCCCTTCGCAGTCAGAAACAATGAGCAGTTCTTC. Amino acid sequence: CASSPFAVRNNEQFF.

This clonotype turned up a few times. This sequence joins TRBV2 and TRBJ2-7; D uncertain. V lost 11 bases and J 1 base, leaving 9 bases between the germline ends. The CDR3 covers 11 residues. Per germline, CDR1 SNHLY and CDR2 FYNNEI. CDR3 sequence (DNA): TGTGCCTTCGGGTCTTCCTACGAGCAGTACTTC. It encodes CAFGSSYEQYF.